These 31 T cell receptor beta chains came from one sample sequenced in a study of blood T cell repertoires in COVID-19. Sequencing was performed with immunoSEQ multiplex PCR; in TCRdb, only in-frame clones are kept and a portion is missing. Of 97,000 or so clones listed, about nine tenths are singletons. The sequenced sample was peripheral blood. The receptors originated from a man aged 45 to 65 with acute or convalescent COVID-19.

DNA of the CDR3: TGTGCCTGGACCCTAGCCGGAGGGTTTGGTACGCAGTATTTT. It specifies CAWTLAGGFGTQYF. The rearrangement joins TRBV30 to TRBJ2-3; tentatively, D is TRBD2 (6 bases). The V and J ends lost 4 bases and 8 bases respectively, with 19 bases between them. The CDR3 loop spans 14 amino acids. Germline V gives CDR1 GTSNPN, CDR2 SVGIG (reference sequence).

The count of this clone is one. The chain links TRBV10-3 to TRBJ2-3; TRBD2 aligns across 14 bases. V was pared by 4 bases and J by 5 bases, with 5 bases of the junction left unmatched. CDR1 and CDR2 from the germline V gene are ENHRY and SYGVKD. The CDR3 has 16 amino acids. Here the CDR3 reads CAISVGLAGEGDTQYF. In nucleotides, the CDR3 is TGTGCCATCAGTGTGGGACTAGCGGGAGAAGGAGATACGCAGTATTTT.

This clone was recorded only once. DNA for the CDR3: TGTGCCTGGAGTTGGGGAAGACAGTTTGTCTACACCTTC. This translates into CAWSWGRQFVYTF. J is TRBJ1-2 and V is TRBV30, with D tentatively TRBD1 (5 bases). The CDR3 extends over 13 amino acids. Trimming left V 2 bases short and J 10 bases short, with 17 bases between. The V gene's germline CDR1 is GTSNPN and CDR2 SVGIG (reference sequence).

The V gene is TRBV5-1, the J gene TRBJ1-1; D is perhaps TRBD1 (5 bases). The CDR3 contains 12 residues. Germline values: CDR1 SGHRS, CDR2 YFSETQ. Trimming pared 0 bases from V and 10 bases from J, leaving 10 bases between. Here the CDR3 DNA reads TGCGCCAGCAGCTTGGTAGGGGAGGGAGCTTTCTTT. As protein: CASSLVGEGAFF.

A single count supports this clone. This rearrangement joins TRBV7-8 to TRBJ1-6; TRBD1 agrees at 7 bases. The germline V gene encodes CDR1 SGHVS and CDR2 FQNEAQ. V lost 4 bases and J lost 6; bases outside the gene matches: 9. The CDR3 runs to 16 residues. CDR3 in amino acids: CASSSRFRDSNSPLHF. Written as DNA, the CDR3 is TGTGCCAGCAGCTCCCGATTCCGGGACAGTAATTCACCCCTCCACTTT.

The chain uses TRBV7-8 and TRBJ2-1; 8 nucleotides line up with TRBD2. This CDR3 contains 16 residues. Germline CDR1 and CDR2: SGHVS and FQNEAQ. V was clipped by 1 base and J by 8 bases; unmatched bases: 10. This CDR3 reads CASSLGLSGSLHEQFF. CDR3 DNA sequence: TGTGCCAGCAGCTTAGGTCTCAGCGGGAGTTTACATGAGCAGTTCTTC. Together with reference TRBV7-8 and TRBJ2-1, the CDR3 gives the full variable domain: GAGVSQSPRYKVAKRGQDVALRCDPISGHVSLFWYQQALGQGPEFLTYFQNEAQLDKSGLPSDRFFAERPEGSVSTLKIQRTQQEDSAVYLCASSLGLSGSLHEQFFGPGTRLTVL.

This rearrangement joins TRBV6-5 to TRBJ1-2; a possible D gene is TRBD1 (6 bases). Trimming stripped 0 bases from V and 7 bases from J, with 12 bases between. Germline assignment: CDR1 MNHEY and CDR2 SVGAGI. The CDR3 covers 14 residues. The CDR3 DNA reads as TGTGCCAGCAGTTACTCAGACAGGCCTTTTGGCTACACCTTC. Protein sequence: CASSYSDRPFGYTF.

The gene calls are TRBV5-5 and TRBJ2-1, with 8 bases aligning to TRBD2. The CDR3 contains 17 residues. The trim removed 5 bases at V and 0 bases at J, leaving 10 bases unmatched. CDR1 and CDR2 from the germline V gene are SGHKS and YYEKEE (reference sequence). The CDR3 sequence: CASSRSASGFSYNEQFF. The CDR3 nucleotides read TGTGCCAGCAGTCGGTCGGCTAGCGGGTTCTCCTACAATGAGCAGTTCTTC. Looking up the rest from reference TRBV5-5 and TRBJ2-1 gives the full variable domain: DAGVTQSPTHLIKTRGQQVTLRCSPISGHKSVSWYQQVLGQGPQFIFQYYEKEERGRGNFPDRFSARQFPNYSSELNVNALLLGDSALYLCASSRSASGFSYNEQFFGPGTRLTVL.

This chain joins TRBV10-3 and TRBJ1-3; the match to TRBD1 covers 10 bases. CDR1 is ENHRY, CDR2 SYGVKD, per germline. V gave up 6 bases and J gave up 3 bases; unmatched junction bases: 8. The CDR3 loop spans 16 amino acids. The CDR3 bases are TGTGCCATCAGCGAGAGGACAGGGGGTTTTGGAAACACCATATATTTT. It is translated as CAISERTGGFGNTIYF.

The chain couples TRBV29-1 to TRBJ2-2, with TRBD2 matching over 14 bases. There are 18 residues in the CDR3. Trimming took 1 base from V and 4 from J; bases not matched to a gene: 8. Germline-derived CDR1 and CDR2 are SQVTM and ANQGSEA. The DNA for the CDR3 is TGCAGCGTTGAAGGGGTGGGACTAGCGGGAGTAGGCACCGGGGAGCTGTTTTTT. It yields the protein CSVEGVGLAGVGTGELFF.

The CDR3 DNA reads TGTGCCAGCGGGACGGGACTAGCGGGAGGGCGCTACGTGGATACGCAGTATTTT. Its protein is CASGTGLAGGRYVDTQYF. V gene TRBV2 combines with J gene TRBJ2-3; 16 positions agree with TRBD2. Germline V gives CDR1 SNHLY, CDR2 FYNNEI. V was clipped by 8 bases and J by 6 bases; unmatched bases: 14. The CDR3 length is 18 residues.

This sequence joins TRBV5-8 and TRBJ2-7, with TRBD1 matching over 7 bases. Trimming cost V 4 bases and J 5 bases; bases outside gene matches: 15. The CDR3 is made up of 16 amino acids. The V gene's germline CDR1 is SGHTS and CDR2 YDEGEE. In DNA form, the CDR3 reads TGTGCCAGCAGCCAACGGACAGGCCGCGGGTTCGACGAGCAGTACTTC. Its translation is CASSQRTGRGFDEQYF.

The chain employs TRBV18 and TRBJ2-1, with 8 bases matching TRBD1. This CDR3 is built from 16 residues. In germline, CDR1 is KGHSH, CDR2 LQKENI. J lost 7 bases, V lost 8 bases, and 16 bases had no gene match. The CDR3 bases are TGTGCCAGCACTGTAGGATATCAGGGGGCGCTTAATGAGCAGTTCTTC. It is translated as CASTVGYQGALNEQFF.

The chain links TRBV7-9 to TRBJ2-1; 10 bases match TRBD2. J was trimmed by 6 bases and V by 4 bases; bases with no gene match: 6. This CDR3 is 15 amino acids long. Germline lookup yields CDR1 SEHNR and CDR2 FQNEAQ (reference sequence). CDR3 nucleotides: TGTGCCAGCAGCTACCTAGCGGGAGTGGGCAATGAGCAGTTCTTC. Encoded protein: CASSYLAGVGNEQFF. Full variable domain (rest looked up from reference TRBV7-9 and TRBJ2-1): DTGVSQNPRHKITKRGQNVTFRCDPISEHNRLYWYRQTLGQGPEFLTYFQNEAQLEKSRLLSDRFSAERPKGSFSTLEIQRTEQGDSAMYLCASSYLAGVGNEQFFGPGTRLTVL.

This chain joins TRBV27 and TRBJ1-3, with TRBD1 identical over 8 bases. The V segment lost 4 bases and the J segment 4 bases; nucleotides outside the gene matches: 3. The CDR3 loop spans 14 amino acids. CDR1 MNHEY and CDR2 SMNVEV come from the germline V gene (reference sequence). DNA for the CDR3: TGTGCCAGCAGTTCAACAGGGGGAGGAAACACCATATATTTT. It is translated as CASSSTGGGNTIYF.

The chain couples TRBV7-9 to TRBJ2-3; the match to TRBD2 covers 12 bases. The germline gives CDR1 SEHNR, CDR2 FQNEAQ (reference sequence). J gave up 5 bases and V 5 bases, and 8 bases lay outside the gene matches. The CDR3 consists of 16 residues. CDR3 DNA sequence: TGTGCCAGCAGCCCAGGGACTAGCGGGCACCAAGATACGCAGTATTTT. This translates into CASSPGTSGHQDTQYF.

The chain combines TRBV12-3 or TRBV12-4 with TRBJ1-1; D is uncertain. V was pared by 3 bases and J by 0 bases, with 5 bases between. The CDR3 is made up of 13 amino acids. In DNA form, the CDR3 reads TGTGCCAGCAGTTTCGGGATGAACACTGAAGCTTTCTTT. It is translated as CASSFGMNTEAFF.

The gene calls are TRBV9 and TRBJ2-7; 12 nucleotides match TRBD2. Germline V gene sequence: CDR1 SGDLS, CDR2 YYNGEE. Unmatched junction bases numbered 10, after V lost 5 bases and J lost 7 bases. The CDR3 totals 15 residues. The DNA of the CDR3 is TGTGCCAGCAGTCTTCTAGCGGGAGGGCCGAGGGAGCAGTACTTC. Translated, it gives CASSLLAGGPREQYF.

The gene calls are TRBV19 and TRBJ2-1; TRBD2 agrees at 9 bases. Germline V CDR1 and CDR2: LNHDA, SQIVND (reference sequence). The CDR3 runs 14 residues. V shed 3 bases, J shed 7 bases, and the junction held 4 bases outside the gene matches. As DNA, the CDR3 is TGTGCCAGTAGTATTCCGGGACTAGCTAATGAGCAGTTCTTC. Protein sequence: CASSIPGLANEQFF.

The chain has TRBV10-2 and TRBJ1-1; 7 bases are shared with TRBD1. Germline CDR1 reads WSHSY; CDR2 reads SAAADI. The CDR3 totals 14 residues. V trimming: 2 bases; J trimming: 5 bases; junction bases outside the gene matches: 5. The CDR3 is CASSEIQGQTEAFF. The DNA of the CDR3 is TGCGCCAGCAGTGAGATACAGGGGCAGACTGAAGCTTTCTTT.

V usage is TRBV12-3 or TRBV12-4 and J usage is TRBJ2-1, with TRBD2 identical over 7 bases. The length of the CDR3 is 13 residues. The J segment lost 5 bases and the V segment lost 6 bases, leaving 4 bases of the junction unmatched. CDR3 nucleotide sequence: TGTGCCAGCAGCCCGCTAGCGGACAATGAGCAGTTCTTC. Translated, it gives CASSPLADNEQFF.

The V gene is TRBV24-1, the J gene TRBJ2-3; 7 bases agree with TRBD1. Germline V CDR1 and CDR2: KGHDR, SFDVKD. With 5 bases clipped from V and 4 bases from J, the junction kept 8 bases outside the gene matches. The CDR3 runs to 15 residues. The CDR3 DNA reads TGTGCCACCAGTGTGAACAGGGGTTTGGCAGATACGCAGTATTTT. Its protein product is CATSVNRGLADTQYF.

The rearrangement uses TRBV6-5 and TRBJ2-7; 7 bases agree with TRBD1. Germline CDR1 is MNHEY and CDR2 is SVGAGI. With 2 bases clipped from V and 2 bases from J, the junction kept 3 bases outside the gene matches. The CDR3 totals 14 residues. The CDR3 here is CASSYTQGAYEQYF. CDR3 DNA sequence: TGTGCCAGCAGTTACACCCAGGGGGCCTACGAGCAGTACTTC.

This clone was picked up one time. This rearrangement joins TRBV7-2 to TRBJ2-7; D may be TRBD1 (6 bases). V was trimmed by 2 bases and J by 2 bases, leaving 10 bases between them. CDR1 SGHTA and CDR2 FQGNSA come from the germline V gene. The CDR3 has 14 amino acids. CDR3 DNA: TGTGCCAGCAGCTTAACAGGGTCTGCCTACGAGCAGTACTTC. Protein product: CASSLTGSAYEQYF.

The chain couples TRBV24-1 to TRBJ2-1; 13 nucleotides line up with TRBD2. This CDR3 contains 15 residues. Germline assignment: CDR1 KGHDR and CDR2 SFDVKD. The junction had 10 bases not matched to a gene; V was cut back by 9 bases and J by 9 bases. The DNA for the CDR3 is TGTGCCACCGGAAAACTAGCGGGAGGGCCCGGTGAGCAGTTCTTC. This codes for CATGKLAGGPGEQFF.

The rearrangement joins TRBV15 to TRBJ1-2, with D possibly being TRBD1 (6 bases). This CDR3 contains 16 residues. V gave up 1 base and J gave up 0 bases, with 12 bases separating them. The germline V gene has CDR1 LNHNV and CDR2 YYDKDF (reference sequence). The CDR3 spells CATSRGATGTNYGYTF. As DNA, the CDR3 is TGTGCCACCAGCAGAGGCGCCACAGGGACTAACTATGGCTACACCTTC.

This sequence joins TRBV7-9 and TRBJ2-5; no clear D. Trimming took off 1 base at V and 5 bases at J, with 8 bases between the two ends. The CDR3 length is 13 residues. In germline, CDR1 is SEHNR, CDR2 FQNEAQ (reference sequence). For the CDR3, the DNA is TGTGCCAGCAGCTTAGGGAGTGGGGAGACCCAGTACTTC. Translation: CASSLGSGETQYF. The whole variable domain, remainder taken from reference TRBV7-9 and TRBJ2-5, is DTGVSQNPRHKITKRGQNVTFRCDPISEHNRLYWYRQTLGQGPEFLTYFQNEAQLEKSRLLSDRFSAERPKGSFSTLEIQRTEQGDSAMYLCASSLGSGETQYFGPGTRLLVL.

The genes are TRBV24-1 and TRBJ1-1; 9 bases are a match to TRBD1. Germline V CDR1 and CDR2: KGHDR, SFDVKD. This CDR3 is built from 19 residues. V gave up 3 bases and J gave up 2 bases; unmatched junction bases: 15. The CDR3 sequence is CATSDPNRDRVVRNTEAFF. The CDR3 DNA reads TGTGCCACCAGTGATCCTAACCGGGACAGGGTAGTTAGAAACACTGAAGCTTTCTTT.

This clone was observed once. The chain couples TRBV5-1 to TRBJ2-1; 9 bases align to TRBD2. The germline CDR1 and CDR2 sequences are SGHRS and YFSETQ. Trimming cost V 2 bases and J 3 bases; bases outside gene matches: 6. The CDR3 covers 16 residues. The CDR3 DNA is TGCGCCAGCAGCTTAATAGCGGGAGCGGGCTACAATGAGCAGTTCTTC. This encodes CASSLIAGAGYNEQFF. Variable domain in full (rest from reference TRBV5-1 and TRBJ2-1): KAGVTQTPRYLIKTRGQQVTLSCSPISGHRSVSWYQQTPGQGLQFLFEYFSETQRNKGNFPGRFSGRQFSNSRSEMNVSTLELGDSALYLCASSLIAGAGYNEQFFGPGTRLTVL.

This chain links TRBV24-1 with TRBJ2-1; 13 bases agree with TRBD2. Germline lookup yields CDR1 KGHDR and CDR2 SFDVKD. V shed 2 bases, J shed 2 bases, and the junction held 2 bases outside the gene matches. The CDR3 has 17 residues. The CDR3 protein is CATSDSTSGRPYNEQFF. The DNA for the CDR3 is TGTGCCACCAGTGATTCGACTAGCGGGAGGCCCTACAATGAGCAGTTCTTC.

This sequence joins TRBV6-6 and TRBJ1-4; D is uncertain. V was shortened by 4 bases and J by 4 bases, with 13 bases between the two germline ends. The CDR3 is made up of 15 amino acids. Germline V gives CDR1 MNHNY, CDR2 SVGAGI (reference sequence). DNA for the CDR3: TGTGCCAGCAGTTTCTCGGGAGTAAATAATGAAAAACTGTTTTTT. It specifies CASSFSGVNNEKLFF.